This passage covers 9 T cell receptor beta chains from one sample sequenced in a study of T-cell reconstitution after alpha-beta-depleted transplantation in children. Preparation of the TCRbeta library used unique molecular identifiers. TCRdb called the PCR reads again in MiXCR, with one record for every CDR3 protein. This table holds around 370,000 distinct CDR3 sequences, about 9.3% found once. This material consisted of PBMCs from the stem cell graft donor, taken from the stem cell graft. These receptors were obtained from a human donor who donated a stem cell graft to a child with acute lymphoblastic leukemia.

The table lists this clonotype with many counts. CDR3 in DNA: TGTGCCAGCAGCAGGGCCGGGGGGCGCTTCGACTATGGCTACACCTTC. It yields the protein CASSRAGGRFDYGYTF. V is TRBV5-6 and J is TRBJ1-2, with D possibly TRBD1 on 6 matching bases. Germline V gene data show CDR1 as SGHDT and CDR2 as YYEEEE. The CDR3 extends over 16 amino acids. Trimming pared 4 bases from V and 3 bases from J, leaving 19 bases between.

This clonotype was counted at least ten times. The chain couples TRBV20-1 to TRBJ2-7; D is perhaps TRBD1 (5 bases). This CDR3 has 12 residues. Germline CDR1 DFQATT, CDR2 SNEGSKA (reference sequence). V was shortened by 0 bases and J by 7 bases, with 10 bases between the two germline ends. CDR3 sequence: CSARDQGVEQYF. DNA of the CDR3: TGCAGTGCTAGAGATCAGGGTGTGGAGCAGTACTTC.

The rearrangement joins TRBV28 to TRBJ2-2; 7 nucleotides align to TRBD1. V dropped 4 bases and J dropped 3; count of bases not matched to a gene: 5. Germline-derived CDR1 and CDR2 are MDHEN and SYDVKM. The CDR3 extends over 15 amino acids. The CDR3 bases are TGTGCCAGCAGTTCCGGGACAGAGCACACCGGGGAGCTGTTTTTT. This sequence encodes CASSSGTEHTGELFF. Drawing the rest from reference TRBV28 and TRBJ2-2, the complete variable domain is DVKVTQSSRYLVKRTGEKVFLECVQDMDHENMFWYRQDPGLGLRLIYFSYDVKMKEKGDIPEGYSVSREKKERFSLILESASTNQTSMYLCASSSGTEHTGELFFGEGSRLTVL.

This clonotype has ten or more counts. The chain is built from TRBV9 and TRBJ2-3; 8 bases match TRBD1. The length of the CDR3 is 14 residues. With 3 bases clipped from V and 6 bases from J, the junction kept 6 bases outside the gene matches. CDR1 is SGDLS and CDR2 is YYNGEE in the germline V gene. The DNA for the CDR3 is TGTGCCAGCAGCGAGCGGACAGGGTGGGATACGCAGTATTTT. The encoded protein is CASSERTGWDTQYF.

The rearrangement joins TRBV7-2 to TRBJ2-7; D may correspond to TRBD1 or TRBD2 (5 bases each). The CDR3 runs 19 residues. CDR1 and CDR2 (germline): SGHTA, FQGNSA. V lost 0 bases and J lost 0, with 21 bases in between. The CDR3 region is CASSLAGERPTRSSYEQYF. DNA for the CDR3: TGTGCCAGCAGCTTAGCGGGGGAGAGGCCCACCCGAAGCTCCTACGAGCAGTACTTC.

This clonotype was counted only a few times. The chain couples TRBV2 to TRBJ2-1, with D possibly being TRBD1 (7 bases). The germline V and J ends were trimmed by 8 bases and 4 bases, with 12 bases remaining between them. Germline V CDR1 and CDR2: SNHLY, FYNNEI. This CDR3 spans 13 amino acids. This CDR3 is CASGGGRYNEQFF. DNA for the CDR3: TGTGCCAGCGGAGGGGGCAGGTACAATGAGCAGTTCTTC.

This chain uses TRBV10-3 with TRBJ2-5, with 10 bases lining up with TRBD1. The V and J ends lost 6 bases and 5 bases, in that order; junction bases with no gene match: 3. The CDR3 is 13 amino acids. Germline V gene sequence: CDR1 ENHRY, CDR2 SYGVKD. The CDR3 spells CAISPGQGETQYF. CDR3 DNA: TGTGCCATCAGCCCGGGACAGGGGGAGACCCAGTACTTC.

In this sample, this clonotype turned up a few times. CDR3 coding DNA: TGCAGTGCTAGAGATCTGGCCCTCTCTGGAAACACCATATATTTT. Translated, it gives CSARDLALSGNTIYF. The chain has TRBV20-1 and TRBJ1-3; D gene ambiguous. Trimming stripped 0 bases from V and 0 bases from J, with 9 bases between. CDR1 and CDR2 (germline): DFQATT, SNEGSKA (reference sequence). The CDR3 loop spans 15 amino acids.

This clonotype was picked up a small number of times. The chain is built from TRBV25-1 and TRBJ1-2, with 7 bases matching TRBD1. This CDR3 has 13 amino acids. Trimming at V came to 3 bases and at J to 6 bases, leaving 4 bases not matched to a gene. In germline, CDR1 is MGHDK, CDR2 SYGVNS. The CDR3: CASSEGTENGYTF. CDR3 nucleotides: TGTGCCAGCAGTGAGGGGACAGAGAATGGCTACACCTTC.